This TCR beta chain is drawn from a study of shared clonotypes between healthy human individuals. This clone showed up many times. Method: immunoSEQ multiplex PCR; TCRdb's copy keeps in-frame clones and lacks some. This table has 80,000 to 100,000 clones, 60% to 75% appearing once. The CDR3 extends over 15 amino acids. Germline CDR1 and CDR2: SEHNR and FQNEAQ (reference sequence). Losses at the gene ends were 5 bases for V and 9 bases for J; bases not matched to a gene: 10. The authors combined CD45RO+ cells with CCR7-negative CD45RA+ TemRA cells as CD8 memory. The sequence was obtained from a man younger than 45 in good health. The chain combines TRBV7-9 with TRBJ2-1; 10 nucleotides align to TRBD2. Specimen: memory CD8+ T cells sorted from blood. The subset here: CD45RO+ cells pooled with CCR7-negative TemRA cells. Here the CDR3 reads CASSTLAGEGGEQFF. The DNA of the CDR3 is TGTGCCAGCAGCACCCTAGCGGGAGAGGGAGGTGAGCAGTTCTTC.